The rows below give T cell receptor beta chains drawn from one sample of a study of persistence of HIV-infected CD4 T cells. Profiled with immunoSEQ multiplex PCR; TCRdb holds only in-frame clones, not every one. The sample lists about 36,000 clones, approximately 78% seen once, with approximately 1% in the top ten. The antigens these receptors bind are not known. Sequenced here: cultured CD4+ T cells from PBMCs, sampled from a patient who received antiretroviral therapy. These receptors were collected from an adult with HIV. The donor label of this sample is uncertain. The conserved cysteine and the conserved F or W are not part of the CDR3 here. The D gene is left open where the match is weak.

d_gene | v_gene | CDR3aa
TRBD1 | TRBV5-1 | ASRKVTGANTEAF
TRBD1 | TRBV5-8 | ASSRWGDPGQRNQPQH
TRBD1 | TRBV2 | ASSDKGASGQPQH
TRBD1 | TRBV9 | ASSSGQGLHEQY
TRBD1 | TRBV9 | ASSPGVAGGIGEKLF
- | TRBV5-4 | ASSSNRVNYGYT
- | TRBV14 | ASSQGVTTSYNEQF
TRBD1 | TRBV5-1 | ASSLIGTGDTGELF
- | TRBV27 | ASRGSGNTIY
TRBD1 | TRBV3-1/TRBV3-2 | ASSHTDRGDTIY
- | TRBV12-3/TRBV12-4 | ASSSGDFDEQF
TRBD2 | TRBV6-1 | ASSDSGLAANTDTQY
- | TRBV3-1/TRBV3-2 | ASSQEAVPHYGYT
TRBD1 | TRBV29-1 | SVRTGTTGELF
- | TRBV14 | ASSFSQGYNEQF
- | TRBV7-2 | ASSLVSGSNQPQH
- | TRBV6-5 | ASSYKGEAF
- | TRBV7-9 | ASSLATLEGDVGEQY
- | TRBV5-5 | ASSLTERSWDTQY
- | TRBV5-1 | ASSLVRDPSTDTQY
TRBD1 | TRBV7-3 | ASSELPFPPGQGYGYT
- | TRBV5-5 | ASSEDPNAYGYT
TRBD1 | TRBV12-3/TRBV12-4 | ASRTTGVDEAF
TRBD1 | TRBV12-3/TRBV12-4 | ASTTTGGQPQH
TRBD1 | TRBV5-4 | ASSVQGTGGHELH
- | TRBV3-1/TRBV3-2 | ASSAIQGGTEAF
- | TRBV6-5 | ASAFGSLSGGPQH
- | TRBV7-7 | ASSLRANVNNEQF
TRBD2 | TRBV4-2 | ASSQAGLAGSTDTQY
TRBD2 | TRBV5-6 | ASSFPGGTDSYEQY
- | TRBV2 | ASLPPGANQPQH
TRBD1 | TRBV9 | ASSEGQLNTEAF
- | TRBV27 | ASSLDSSGGYT
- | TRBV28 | ASSSLGGSGNTIY